This entry lists 24 T cell receptor beta chains sequenced from one sample in a study of blood T cell repertoires in COVID-19. TCRdb's copy holds only in-frame clones and misses some; the assay was immunoSEQ multiplex PCR. The profile shows some 700,000 clones, 85% to 90% of them singletons. Sequencing was done on a sample of peripheral blood. The origin of the receptors is a woman between 18 and 30 years old with acute or convalescent COVID-19.

The V and J genes are TRBV5-5 and TRBJ2-2, with D possibly TRBD2 on 5 matching bases. Trimming removed 4 bases at V and 5 bases at J, with 9 bases between. The CDR3 loop spans 13 amino acids. Germline lookup yields CDR1 SGHKS and CDR2 YYEKEE (reference sequence). CDR3 nucleotide sequence: TGTGCCAGCAGCCCGGCGGGTACCGGGGAGCTGTTTTTT. Its translation is CASSPAGTGELFF.

V usage is TRBV19 and J usage is TRBJ2-1, with TRBD1 identical over 7 bases. CDR1 is LNHDA and CDR2 is SQIVND in the germline V gene (reference sequence). The junction had 10 bases not matched to a gene; V was cut back by 3 bases and J by 8 bases. The CDR3 extends over 15 amino acids. CDR3 nucleotide sequence: TGTGCCAGTAGTATGAGAAACAGGGGTTATGATGAGCAGTTCTTC. Translating it yields CASSMRNRGYDEQFF.

V is TRBV4-3 and J is TRBJ2-7; D may be TRBD1 (6 bases). Deletions cut 1 base from V and 4 bases from J, with 11 bases between. The CDR3 covers 14 residues. Germline lookup yields CDR1 LGHNA and CDR2 YSLEER. CDR3 sequence (DNA): TGCGCCAGCAGCCAAGGGACAGTTTATTACGAGCAGTACTTC. This sequence encodes CASSQGTVYYEQYF.

This sequence joins TRBV9 and TRBJ2-1; D possibly corresponds to TRBD2 (7 bases). V lost 4 bases and J 2 bases, leaving 13 bases between the germline ends. The CDR3 loop spans 15 amino acids. Per the germline V gene, CDR1 is SGDLS and CDR2 is YYNGEE. For the CDR3, the DNA is TGTGCCAGCAGCTCCCGGGGGGCCACCTACAATGAGCAGTTCTTC. It codes for CASSSRGATYNEQFF. Using reference TRBV9 and TRBJ2-1 for the parts outside the CDR3, the full variable domain is DSGVTQTPKHLITATGQRVTLRCSPRSGDLSVYWYQQSLDQGLQFLIQYYNGEERAKGNILERFSAQQFPDLHSELNLSSLELGDSALYFCASSSRGATYNEQFFGPGTRLTVL.

This clone was seen once. The CDR3 region is CATSDPTPAGYNEQFF. The CDR3 DNA is TGTGCCACCAGTGACCCAACCCCGGCGGGTTACAATGAGCAGTTCTTC. V gene TRBV24-1 combines with J gene TRBJ2-1, with D perhaps matching TRBD2 (5 bases). V was trimmed by 4 bases and J by 4 bases, leaving 16 bases between them. The CDR3 is made up of 16 amino acids. The germline V gene encodes CDR1 KGHDR and CDR2 SFDVKD.

V and J are TRBV7-9 and TRBJ2-7; 11 bases fit TRBD1. The CDR3 length is 14 residues. Losses at the gene ends were 10 bases for V and 6 bases for J; bases not matched to a gene: 11. CDR1 is SEHNR and CDR2 is FQNEAQ in the germline V gene (reference sequence). CDR3 region: CAIGTTGTGGEQYF. CDR3 DNA: TGTGCCATCGGCACGACCGGGACAGGGGGCGAGCAGTACTTC.

Here the CDR3 reads CASSLGRELGGYTF. The CDR3 DNA is TGTGCCAGCAGCTTAGGCAGGGAATTGGGTGGCTACACCTTC. The rearrangement links TRBV11-2 to TRBJ1-2; D is perhaps TRBD1 (5 bases). Germline lookup yields CDR1 SGHAT and CDR2 FQNNGV. The CDR3 length is 14 residues. Trimming shortened V by 1 base and J by 7 bases, and 13 bases separated the two germline ends.

This clone was counted once. The chain carries TRBV5-1 and TRBJ2-7; no reliable D call. The CDR3 sequence is 11 residues long. CDR1 SGHRS and CDR2 YFSETQ come from the germline V gene. V was shortened by 2 bases and J by 4 bases, with 4 bases between the two germline ends. In nucleotides, the CDR3 is TGCGCCAGCAGCTTCCAGTACGAGCAGTACTTC. Encoded protein: CASSFQYEQYF.

The J gene is TRBJ1-2, the V gene TRBV30; TRBD1 is a possible D gene (6 bases). From germline, CDR1 is GTSNPN and CDR2 SVGIG (reference sequence). The CDR3 has 13 amino acids. Trimming took 4 bases from V and 8 from J, leaving 17 bases between them. This chain's CDR3 is CAWTGGAGSGYTF. Here the CDR3 DNA reads TGTGCCTGGACTGGGGGGGCAGGGTCCGGCTACACCTTC. The full variable domain, with the rest looked up from reference TRBV30 and TRBJ1-2, is SQTIHQWPATLVQPVGSPLSLECTVEGTSNPNLYWYRQAAGRGLQLLFYSVGIGQISSEVPQNLSASRPQDRQFILSSKKLLLSDSGFYLCAWTGGAGSGYTFGSGTRLTVV.

This chain connects TRBV24-1 to TRBJ2-4, with TRBD1 as a possible D gene (5 bases). There are 16 residues in the CDR3. Per germline, CDR1 KGHDR and CDR2 SFDVKD. V was shortened by 7 bases and J by 4 bases, with 19 bases between the two germline ends. The CDR3 region is CATRNPLRAPKNIQYF. For the CDR3, the DNA is TGTGCCACCAGGAATCCCCTCAGGGCCCCTAAAAACATTCAGTACTTC.

The rearrangement joins TRBV4-1 to TRBJ1-2; D gene ambiguous. The CDR3 length is 16 residues. Trimming took off 0 bases at V and 2 bases at J, with 13 bases between the two ends. Germline V gene data show CDR1 as MGHRA and CDR2 as YSYEKL. The CDR3 DNA sequence: TGCGCCAGCAGCCAAGAGAGGGTAATTTACAACTATGGCTACACCTTC. Translated, it gives CASSQERVIYNYGYTF.

This chain connects TRBV15 to TRBJ1-4; D is ambiguous. Trimming stripped 7 bases from V and 8 bases from J, with 14 bases between. In germline, CDR1 is LNHNV, CDR2 YYDKDF (reference sequence). This CDR3 is built from 13 residues. In nucleotides, the CDR3 is TGTGCCACCACCCGGGTAGAGGGAGAAAAACTGTTTTTT. Protein product: CATTRVEGEKLFF.

The chain links TRBV4-3 to TRBJ2-7; the D gene is possibly TRBD1 (6 bases). The V gene's germline CDR1 is LGHNA and CDR2 YSLEER. The CDR3 loop spans 16 amino acids. V shed 4 bases and J shed 4 bases, with 20 bases lying between them. CDR3 residues: CASSLGIGTRGYEQYF. The DNA for the CDR3 is TGCGCCAGCAGCCTAGGTATAGGGACAAGGGGATACGAGCAGTACTTC.

J is TRBJ2-5 and V is TRBV24-1; TRBD2 aligns across 9 bases. CDR1 is KGHDR and CDR2 is SFDVKD in the germline V gene. With V trimmed by 0 bases and J by 5 bases, 6 bases remained unmatched. CDR3 length: 16 amino acids. Here the CDR3 reads CATSDLVGGGDETQYF. The CDR3 DNA is TGTGCCACCAGTGATTTGGTGGGCGGGGGGGATGAGACCCAGTACTTC.

The chain has TRBV30 and TRBJ2-1, with 8 bases identical to TRBD2. Germline CDR1 and CDR2: GTSNPN and SVGIG (reference sequence). V dropped 5 bases and J dropped 7; count of bases not matched to a gene: 10. The CDR3 has 14 residues. DNA of the CDR3: TGTGCCTGGCAGAGTAGCGGGATTTTTAATGAGCAGTTCTTC. Protein: CAWQSSGIFNEQFF.

The CDR3 loop reads CASSFGTEYGYTF. The CDR3 nucleotides are TGCGCCAGCAGCTTTGGGACAGAGTATGGCTACACCTTC. The V and J genes are TRBV5-1 and TRBJ1-2; 7 bases are a match to TRBD1. CDR1 and CDR2 from the germline V gene are SGHRS and YFSETQ. The CDR3 has 13 amino acids. Unmatched junction bases numbered 3, after V lost 2 bases and J lost 5 bases.

The chain recombines TRBV6-5 with TRBJ2-6, with a possible D match to TRBD1 (5 bases). Trimming shortened V by 5 bases and J by 4 bases, and 12 bases separated the two germline ends. The CDR3 is 15 residues long. The germline V gene encodes CDR1 MNHEY and CDR2 SVGAGI. In DNA form, the CDR3 reads TGTGCCAGCAGTCCACAGGTTCCCGGGGCCAACGTCCTGACTTTC. Translation: CASSPQVPGANVLTF.

This rearrangement joins TRBV7-2 to TRBJ2-1, with 7 bases fitting TRBD1. The J segment lost 5 bases and the V segment lost 5 bases, leaving 12 bases of the junction unmatched. The CDR3 has 16 residues. From germline, CDR1 is SGHTA and CDR2 FQGNSA. The CDR3 DNA follows: TGTGCCAGCAGCATACCGGGCGGACAGGTCAACAATGAGCAGTTCTTC. Amino acids: CASSIPGGQVNNEQFF.

About this clone itself: Other DNA sequences in this specimen translate into the identical CDR3. The chain recombines TRBV7-9 with TRBJ2-7; no clear D. The CDR3 loop spans 12 amino acids. With 0 bases removed from V and 3 bases from J, the gap between germline ends came to 3 bases. Germline CDR1 reads SEHNR; CDR2 reads FQNEAQ (reference sequence). The CDR3 is CASSLANYEQYF. The CDR3 DNA reads as TGTGCCAGCAGCTTAGCCAACTACGAGCAGTACTTC.

The V and J genes are TRBV29-1 and TRBJ2-5; TRBD2 matches 11 bases. Germline assignment: CDR1 SQVTM and CDR2 ANQGSEA. CDR3 length: 14 amino acids. With 8 bases clipped from V and 5 bases from J, the junction kept 10 bases outside the gene matches. The chain's CDR3 is CSLTSGGVRETQYF. In DNA form, the CDR3 reads TGCAGCCTTACTAGCGGGGGTGTTAGGGAGACCCAGTACTTC.

J is TRBJ2-5 and V is TRBV3-1 (or the pseudogene TRBV3-2), with D perhaps matching TRBD2 (6 bases). In germline, CDR1 is LGHDT, CDR2 YNNKEL (reference sequence). The V end was cut by 3 bases, the J end by 2 bases, with 16 bases between. The CDR3 runs to 16 residues. This CDR3 is CASSHLWGEPQETQYF. The CDR3 DNA is TGTGCCAGCAGCCACTTGTGGGGGGAGCCTCAAGAGACCCAGTACTTC.

This rearrangement joins TRBV7-9 to TRBJ2-7; 8 nucleotides line up with TRBD1. V gave up 3 bases and J gave up 2 bases; unmatched junction bases: 6. Germline-derived CDR1 and CDR2 are SEHNR and FQNEAQ (reference sequence). This CDR3 contains 15 residues. CDR3 protein: CASSFGTGGAYEQYF. The CDR3 nucleotides read TGTGCCAGCAGCTTTGGGACAGGTGGGGCCTACGAGCAGTACTTC.

V is TRBV5-4 and J is TRBJ1-1; TRBD1 agrees at 8 bases. This CDR3 is 15 amino acids long. The V gene's germline CDR1 is SGHNT and CDR2 YYREEE (reference sequence). The V gene end was trimmed by 0 bases and the J gene end by 6 bases; junction bases not matched to a gene: 7. CDR3 region: CASSLGTGRKAEAFF. The CDR3 DNA sequence: TGTGCCAGCAGCTTGGGGACAGGGAGGAAGGCTGAAGCTTTCTTT.

The CDR3 region has the DNA TGTGCCAGCAGCCTCCGCCGAGGGGGGGGCCGAGAGACCCAGTACTTC. Amino acid sequence: CASSLRRGGGRETQYF. The rearrangement links TRBV3-1 (or the pseudogene TRBV3-2) to TRBJ2-5; D perhaps matches TRBD2 (7 bases). V lost 4 bases to trimming and J lost 4 bases, with 19 bases between them. CDR1 is LGHDT and CDR2 is YNNKEL in the germline V gene (reference sequence). The CDR3 has 16 amino acids.